Sequencing of this T cell receptor (beta chain) was carried out in a study of CD8 T cells in ankylosing spondylitis. A single record per CDR3 protein comes from TCRdb applying MiXCR to the 5' RACE reads. This sample has 200,000 to 250,000 distinct CDR3 sequences, with about 11% found just once. This clonotype has a handful of counts. The CDR3 has 16 residues. V was pared by 3 bases and J by 1 base, with 9 bases of the junction left unmatched. CDR1 is SGHRS, CDR2 YFSETQ, per germline. The sequencing input was blood, either unsorted or a sorted T cell fraction (not recorded which). This sequence originates from a male donor with ankylosing spondylitis or in good health (not recorded which). The gene calls are TRBV5-1 and TRBJ2-7; 8 positions match TRBD1. Here the CDR3 DNA reads TGCGCCAGCAGCTCTACACACCGGGACAGGTCCTACGAGCAGTACTTC. Amino acid sequence: CASSSTHRDRSYEQYF.